This T cell receptor beta chain derives from a study of blood T cell repertoires in COVID-19. Study overall: Material from acute and convalescent COVID-19 was sourced from the United States, Italy and Spain.

TCRdb keeps only in-frame clones here, not all; method: immunoSEQ multiplex PCR. The sample holds 180,000 or so clones, roughly four fifths seen once. This TCR came from a man aged 45 to 65 who had recovered from COVID-19. What was sequenced was PBMCs or T cells enriched from blood (not recorded which).

Here the CDR3 DNA reads TGTGCCAGCACCCATCAGAGGACAGCCTCAGCAAACACTGAAGCTTTCTTT. This gives the protein CASTHQRTASANTEAFF. The chain recombines TRBV7-9 with TRBJ1-1, with D possibly matching TRBD1 (6 bases). Germline V gives CDR1 SEHNR, CDR2 FQNEAQ (reference sequence). V was shortened by 7 bases and J by 2 bases, with 23 bases between the two germline ends. The CDR3 runs 17 residues.